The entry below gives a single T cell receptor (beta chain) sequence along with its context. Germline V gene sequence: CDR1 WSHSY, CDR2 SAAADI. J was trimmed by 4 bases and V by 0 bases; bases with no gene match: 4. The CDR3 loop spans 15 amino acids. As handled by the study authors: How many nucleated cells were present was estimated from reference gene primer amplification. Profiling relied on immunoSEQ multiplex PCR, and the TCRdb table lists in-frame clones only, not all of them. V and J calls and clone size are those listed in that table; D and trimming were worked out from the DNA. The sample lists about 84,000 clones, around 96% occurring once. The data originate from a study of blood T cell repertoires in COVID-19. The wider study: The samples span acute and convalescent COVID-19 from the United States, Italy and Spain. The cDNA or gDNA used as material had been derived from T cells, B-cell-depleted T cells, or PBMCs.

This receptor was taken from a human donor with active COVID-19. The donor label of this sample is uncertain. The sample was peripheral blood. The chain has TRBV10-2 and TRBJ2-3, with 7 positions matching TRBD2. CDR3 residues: CASSESRLAADTQYF. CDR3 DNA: TGCGCCAGCAGTGAGTCGAGGCTAGCGGCAGATACGCAGTATTTT.